The T cell receptor beta chain under discussion was sequenced for a study of T-cell memory formation after mild COVID-19. The study's findings and limits: Among CD4+ contracting clones, most were CM and EM, and CD8+ ones EMRA. Memory sampled before infection contained some responding clones, suggesting cross-reactive memory joined. From day 15 to 85, contracting clones were balanced between CD4 and CD8, whereas later expanders leaned toward CD4+.

Germline lookup yields CDR1 DFQATT and CDR2 SNEGSKA (reference sequence). The junction had 5 bases not matched to a gene; V was cut back by 1 base and J by 2 bases. There are 15 residues in the CDR3. Amplification by 5'RACE using constant-segment primers produced TCR alpha and TCR beta cDNA libraries that carried sample barcodes and UMIs. Each CDR3 protein is one row after TCRdb ran MiXCR on the 5' RACE reads. The table has hundreds of thousands of distinct CDR3 sequences, approximately 15% seen once. This clonotype appeared a few times. Its specificity is not known. Sample: PBMCs or a T cell subset sorted from them (not recorded which). This chain links TRBV20-1 with TRBJ2-7; 10 nucleotides line up with TRBD1. This clonotype originated in a man aged 18 to 30 who had mild COVID-19 (a few samples of this study predate the infection). Cell type and time point are not known. The DNA of the CDR3 is TGCAGTGCTAGAGGTGGGACAGGGGCAGCCTACGAGCAGTACTTC. Its protein is CSARGGTGAAYEQYF.